This is a list of T cell receptor beta chains from one sample in a study of cytomegalovirus exposure and HLA in healthy donors. Profiled with immunoSEQ multiplex PCR; TCRdb holds only in-frame clones, not every one. The data show some 110,000 clones, approximately 79% seen once. The sequenced sample was PBMCs. These receptors were collected from a man in his fifties or sixties in good health and CMV-seronegative. The CDR3 runs from the conserved cysteine through the conserved F or W. The D gene is left open where the match is weak. Clone size is not always given. Where it is, it says once, few, many or a class for expanded clones.

D	size	V	J	DNA	CDR3
TRBD1	NA	TRBV4-3	TRBJ1-4	TGCGCCAGCAGCCCGGGACAGGGGGCGCGAGCTAATGAAAAACTGTTTTTT	CASSPGQGARANEKLFF
NA	NA	TRBV7-9	TRBJ1-6	TGTGCCAGCAGCGAGTCCCCCGGGGGGCAAAATTCACCCCTCCACTTT	CASSESPGGQNSPLHF
NA	NA	TRBV27	TRBJ1-2	TGTGCCAGCAGTTCAGCAGGGGTCCCTAACTATGGCTACACCTTC	CASSSAGVPNYGYTF
NA	NA	TRBV5-6	TRBJ1-5	TGTGCCAGCAGCTTGAACCAGGGGAGAAAGTACGGCAATCAGCCCCAGCATTTT	CASSLNQGRKYGNQPQHF
NA	NA	TRBV11-2	TRBJ1-4	TGTGCCAGCAGCTCGTATAGGACAGAACTGTTTTTT	CASSSYRTELFF
TRBD1	NA	TRBV28	TRBJ2-1	TGTGCCAGCAGTTTTCCCCCGGGACAGGGGACTAATGAGCAGTTCTTC	CASSFPPGQGTNEQFF
TRBD1	NA	TRBV4-1	TRBJ1-6	TGCGCCAGCAGCCAACAGTCGACAGGGGTGGATAATTCACCCCTCCACTTT	CASSQQSTGVDNSPLHF
NA	NA	TRBV10-2	TRBJ2-2	TGCGCCAGCAGTGAGTACCGGGGTGTCAAGGCTGGCGGGGAGCTGTTTTTT	CASSEYRGVKAGGELFF
NA	NA	TRBV6-1	TRBJ2-5	TGTGCCAGCAGGACTTCAGCCCAAGAGACCCAGTACTTC	CASRTSAQETQYF
NA	NA	TRBV5-1	TRBJ1-3	TGCGCCAGCAGCTTGGGTGAGGGCGAAGGGAGCACCATATATTTT	CASSLGEGEGSTIYF
NA	NA	TRBV6-5	TRBJ1-2	TGTGCCAGCAGCCCGCGGGGGTATGGCTACACCTTC	CASSPRGYGYTF
TRBD1	NA	TRBV5-8	TRBJ2-7	TGTGCCAGCAGCTCCCCTACAGGGGCGAGCCACCCCGAGCAGTACTTC	CASSSPTGASHPEQYF
NA	few	TRBV19	TRBJ1-1	TGTGCCAGTAGAGGGGAAAACACTGAAGCTTTCTTT	CASRGENTEAFF